This TCR beta chain was obtained from a study of blood T cell repertoires in COVID-19. In the study overall: The study drew acute and convalescent COVID-19 samples from the United States, Italy and Spain. Sample material is recorded as cDNA or gDNA derived from T cells, B-cell-depleted T cells, or PBMCs.

Method: immunoSEQ multiplex PCR; TCRdb's copy keeps in-frame clones and lacks some. The data contain 180,000 or so clones, 89% of them singletons. From germline, CDR1 is SGHTA and CDR2 FQGNSA. CDR3 length: 16 amino acids. V trimming: 4 bases; J trimming: 7 bases; junction bases outside the gene matches: 13. This chain joins TRBV7-2 and TRBJ2-1; 7 bases align to TRBD1. The source of this sequence is a man between 35 and 55 years old with acute or convalescent COVID-19. The sequencing input was peripheral blood. The CDR3 loop is CASSSNRNRGFNEQFF. The CDR3 DNA is TGTGCCAGCAGCTCAAACCGGAACAGGGGCTTTAATGAGCAGTTCTTC.